These T cell receptor beta chains were read from a single sample in a study of cytomegalovirus exposure and HLA in healthy donors. Assay: immunoSEQ multiplex PCR; the TCRdb copy retains only in-frame clones and omits some. The table records tens of thousands of clones, approximately 95% of them present only once. The sequenced sample was PBMCs. Every receptor here comes from a woman aged 18-30 years in good health and CMV-seronegative. Both conserved end residues are part of each CDR3. A D gene is named only where the DNA matches it firmly. Expanded clones get a size class; other rows say once, few or many, or leave the size out.

j_call | v_call | clone_size | d_call | cdr3_nt | cdr3_aa
TRBJ2-5 | TRBV19 | - | - | TGTGCCACCGCGACTCAAGGTCAAGAGACCCAGTACTTC | CATATQGQETQYF
TRBJ2-2 | TRBV25-1 | - | TRBD1 | TGTGCCACTGGGCGACAGGGGCTGTCCGGGGAGCTGTTTTTT | CATGRQGLSGELFF
TRBJ1-1 | TRBV5-4 | - | TRBD1 | TGTGCCAGCAGCAACGGACAGGGAAGAACTGAAGCTTTCTTT | CASSNGQGRTEAFF
TRBJ2-5 | TRBV7-8 | - | - | TGTGCCAGCAGCTTAGTCCTAGCGAGTCAAGAGACCCAGTACTTC | CASSLVLASQETQYF
TRBJ1-4 | TRBV29-1 | - | - | TGCAGCGTTGAAGAGGTAGGGGAGGGTGAAAAACTGTTTTTT | CSVEEVGEGEKLFF
TRBJ1-3 | TRBV6-6 | - | - | TGTGCCAGCGGCCTTGACTCTGGAAACACCATATATTTT | CASGLDSGNTIYF
TRBJ2-2 | TRBV6-6 | - | - | TGTGCCAGCAGTGGCAGGGAAACCGGGGAGCTGTTTTTT | CASSGRETGELFF
TRBJ2-5 | TRBV25-1 | - | TRBD1 | TGTGCCAGCACCCTAGGGGGGACAGGGTTCCAAGAGACCCAGTACTTC | CASTLGGTGFQETQYF
TRBJ1-1 | TRBV5-1 | - | TRBD1 | TGCGCCAGCAGCCAAGGACAGGGAAAAACTGAAGCTTTCTTT | CASSQGQGKTEAFF
TRBJ1-2 | TRBV2 | once | - | TGTGCCAGCAATAATGGGCGGGATTTCTCTAACTATGGCTACACCTTC | CASNNGRDFSNYGYTF
TRBJ1-1 | TRBV9 | - | - | TGTGCCAGCAGCGTAGTGGGCAGTTATGAAGCTTTCTTT | CASSVVGSYEAFF
TRBJ2-1 | TRBV5-1 | - | - | TGCGCCAGCAGCGCACAGCGGAGTGCCTCCTACAATGAGCAGTTCTTC | CASSAQRSASYNEQFF
TRBJ1-2 | TRBV19 | once | - | TGTGCCAGTAGTCGAACAGGGATTGCTGAACCCGGAAGCTATGGCTACACCTTC | CASSRTGIAEPGSYGYTF
TRBJ2-1 | TRBV7-2 | - | - | TGTGCCAGCAGCCGCCAGGGGTACAATGAGCAGTTCTTC | CASSRQGYNEQFF
TRBJ1-1 | TRBV7-8 | - | TRBD1 | TGTGCCAGCAGCTTGGGAGGGACAGGGCACACTGAAGCTTTCTTT | CASSLGGTGHTEAFF
TRBJ2-2 | TRBV4-3 | - | - | TGCGCCAGCAGCCAACTGCGGGGCGCGGACACCGGGGAGCTGTTTTTT | CASSQLRGADTGELFF
TRBJ1-2 | TRBV19 | - | - | TGTGCCAGTAGTATGAGTACGGGGGAGATCTATGGCTACACCTTC | CASSMSTGEIYGYTF
TRBJ2-3 | TRBV6-1 | - | TRBD1 | TGTGCCAGCAGTGAAGGGGGACAGCCGACGTCAGATACGCAGTATTTT | CASSEGGQPTSDTQYF
TRBJ2-7 | TRBV18 | - | TRBD1 | TGTGCCAGCTCACCGGAGTCAGGGGGCTCCTACGAGCAGTACTTC | CASSPESGGSYEQYF
TRBJ2-5 | TRBV14 | - | TRBD2 | TGTGCCAGCATGGCCAGCGGGAGTTCGAAGACCCAGTACTTC | CASMASGSSKTQYF
TRBJ2-1 | TRBV5-1 | - | TRBD2 | TGCGCCACCCAGCTTGTGGGCGGGGGTGATGAGCAGTTCTTC | CATQLVGGGDEQFF
TRBJ2-1 | TRBV7-9 | - | - | TGTGCCAGCAGCTCGGACGGGGCCTACAATGAGCAGTTCTTC | CASSSDGAYNEQFF
TRBJ2-4 | TRBV18 | - | TRBD1 | TGTGCCAGCTCACCACCATTCAGGGGGCGGGAAAACATTCAGTACTTC | CASSPPFRGRENIQYF
TRBJ2-1 | TRBV11-2 | - | TRBD2 | TGTGCCAGCAGCTACCGACTAGCGACATTCTACAATGAGCAGTTCTTC | CASSYRLATFYNEQFF
TRBJ1-4 | TRBV18 | - | TRBD1 | TGTGCCAGCTCACCCTCCGGACAGGCAGAAAAACTGTTTTTT | CASSPSGQAEKLFF
TRBJ2-5 | TRBV2 | - | - | TGTGCCAGCAGTGTAGAGGAAAAAGAGACCCAGTACTTC | CASSVEEKETQYF
TRBJ2-3 | TRBV5-8 | - | - | TGTGCCAGCAGCCGGGGGGGGACAGGGAGGACAGATACGCAGTATTTT | CASSRGGTGRTDTQYF
TRBJ2-5 | TRBV6-6 | - | - | TGTGCCAGCAGTACGCCGACCGCGGGAGAGACCCAGTACTTC | CASSTPTAGETQYF
TRBJ2-1 | TRBV27 | - | - | TGTGCCAGCAGAATCGGAACTACGAGAAATGAGCAGTTCTTC | CASRIGTTRNEQFF
TRBJ2-2 | TRBV4-3 | - | - | TGCGCCAGCAGCCAGTTACAGAACACCGGGGAGCTGTTTTTT | CASSQLQNTGELFF
TRBJ2-1 | TRBV19 | - | TRBD1 | TGTGCCAGTAGTATCTTGGGGACAGGGGTCAATGAGCAGTTCTTC | CASSILGTGVNEQFF
TRBJ2-1 | TRBV7-2 | - | TRBD2 | TGTGCCAGCACGACTAGCGGGGGGGTAAATGAGCAGTTCTTC | CASTTSGGVNEQFF
TRBJ2-3 | TRBV5-1 | - | - | TGCGCCAGCAGCTTGGACGGGGGAATTTTCCGAGGTACGCAGTATTTT | CASSLDGGIFRGTQYF
TRBJ1-6 | TRBV2 | once | - | TGTGCCAGCAGTGACGAGTGGACAGTCCCTAATTCACCCCTCCACTTT | CASSDEWTVPNSPLHF
TRBJ1-1 | TRBV7-2 | - | - | TGTGCCAGCAGCTTATCGGCAGCGGGGGTCACTGAAGCTTTCTTT | CASSLSAAGVTEAFF
TRBJ2-6 | TRBV19 | - | TRBD2 | TGTGCCAGTAGTGGGCGGGGGTTCTCTGGGGCCAACGTCCTGACTTTC | CASSGRGFSGANVLTF
TRBJ1-1 | TRBV10-3 | - | - | TGTGCCATCAGGGGCAGTCCGTCAATGAACACTGAAGCTTTCTTT | CAIRGSPSMNTEAFF
TRBJ1-2 | TRBV13 | once | - | TGTGCCAGCAGCGTAGGGACATCAGGGGCAGGTGATGGCTACACCTTC | CASSVGTSGAGDGYTF
TRBJ1-4 | TRBV7-3 | - | TRBD1 | TGTGCCAGCAGCTCCTCCGGGACAGGTCTCGAGGGAACTAATGAAAAACTGTTTTTT | CASSSSGTGLEGTNEKLFF
TRBJ1-4 | TRBV7-9 | - | - | TGTGCCAGCAGCTTAACCGGAGGACGGCGTGAAAAACTGTTTTTT | CASSLTGGRREKLFF
TRBJ2-3 | TRBV4-3 | - | TRBD2 | TGCGCCAGCAGCCACACTAGCGGCTCTAGCACAGATACGCAGTATTTT | CASSHTSGSSTDTQYF
TRBJ2-1 | TRBV5-3 | once | TRBD2 | TGTGCCAGAAGCCTCACTAGCGGGGGAAACAATGAGCAGTTCTTC | CARSLTSGGNNEQFF
TRBJ1-5 | TRBV7-2 | - | - | TGTGCCAGCAGCTTAGCTGGAGGGAGTTATCAGCCCCAGCATTTT | CASSLAGGSYQPQHF
TRBJ1-2 | TRBV19 | - | - | TGTGCCAGTAGTATGGCTACAGGGACGGACTATGGCTACACCTTC | CASSMATGTDYGYTF
TRBJ1-2 | TRBV27 | - | - | TGTGCCAGCAGTTTAGGCTCGACAGACTATGGCTACACCTTC | CASSLGSTDYGYTF
TRBJ1-1 | TRBV19 | - | TRBD1 | TGTGCCAGTACTTTCTCGTGGGGACAGCTGAACACTGAAGCTTTCTTT | CASTFSWGQLNTEAFF
TRBJ1-2 | TRBV20-1 | medium-sized | TRBD1 | TGCAGTGCTAGATCGGGGACAGTAGGCACCTTC | CSARSGTVGTF
TRBJ2-5 | TRBV27 | - | - | TGTGCCAGCAGTCTAGTCGGCCCGGGGGTAGAGACCCAGTACTTC | CASSLVGPGVETQYF
TRBJ1-4 | TRBV5-6 | - | TRBD1 | TGTGCCAGCAGCTCGGGCGGGACAGAGACTGAAAAACTGTTTTTT | CASSSGGTETEKLFF
TRBJ2-7 | TRBV4-1 | - | TRBD1 | TGCGCCAGCAGCCTTTCACAGGGGAACTCCTACGAGCAGTACTTC | CASSLSQGNSYEQYF
TRBJ2-3 | TRBV29-1 | - | TRBD1 | TGCAGCGTTGATTCTGACCTCGAACAGGGGGGCACAGATACGCAGTATTTT | CSVDSDLEQGGTDTQYF
TRBJ1-2 | TRBV6-1 | - | TRBD1 | TGTGCCAGCAGTGCGGACAGGGGTCCCTATGGCTACACCTTC | CASSADRGPYGYTF
TRBJ2-1 | TRBV4-1 | - | - | TGCGCCAGCAGCCATACTAGCTACAATGAGCAGTTCTTC | CASSHTSYNEQFF
TRBJ2-5 | TRBV5-6 | - | TRBD2 | TGTGCCAGCAGCTTCTCCGCGGGAGGCCCTTCCTACCAAGAGACCCAGTACTTC | CASSFSAGGPSYQETQYF
TRBJ1-2 | TRBV11-3 | - | - | TGTGCCAGCAGCTTAGATCGCGGGAACCACTATGAGGGTTACACCTTC | CASSLDRGNHYEGYTF
TRBJ2-3 | TRBV13 | - | - | TGTGCCAGCAGCCGCGAGGTTGGCACACGCACAGATACGCAGTATTTT | CASSREVGTRTDTQYF
TRBJ1-3 | TRBV5-4 | once | - | TGTGCCAGCAGCTTGTCCGGCTCTGGAAACACCATATATTTT | CASSLSGSGNTIYF
TRBJ1-1 | TRBV9 | - | - | TGTGCCAGCAGCTCCTCGGGGAACACTGAAGCTTTCTTT | CASSSSGNTEAFF
TRBJ2-1 | TRBV7-2 | once | - | TGTGCCAGCAGCTTAGCAGGGGGCAATGAGCAGTTCTTC | CASSLAGGNEQFF
TRBJ2-3 | TRBV27 | once | - | TGTGCCAGCAGTTTAAGAGTCCCGAAGCGCCGGGCAGATACGCAGTATTTT | CASSLRVPKRRADTQYF